This is a list of T cell receptor beta chains from one sample in a study of cytomegalovirus exposure and HLA in healthy donors. Produced via immunoSEQ multiplex PCR; TCRdb's table is partial and in-frame only. This sample has roughly 200,000 clones; almost 70% occur once, and the top ten carry approximately 2.5%. What was sequenced was PBMCs. Source of these receptors: a man in his forties or fifties in good health and CMV-seropositive. Both conserved end residues are part of each CDR3. The D gene is left open where the match is weak. Clone size, where shown, is once, few, many, or a class for clones that have expanded.

CDR3 DNA,CDR3 protein,D gene,V gene,J gene,clone size
TGTGCCAGCAGTGCCCCAGGGGATACGCAGTATTTT,CASSAPGDTQYF,NA,TRBV27,TRBJ2-3,NA
TGCGCCAGCAGCCAAGATACCGGAGAGACCCAGTACTTC,CASSQDTGETQYF,NA,TRBV4-3,TRBJ2-5,NA
TGTGCATCGGGACTTAACACCGGGGAGCTGTTTTTT,CASGLNTGELFF,NA,TRBV6-5,TRBJ2-2,NA
TGTGCCAGCAGCTGGGACTTCTATAGCAATCAGCCCCAGCATTTT,CASSWDFYSNQPQHF,NA,TRBV4-2,TRBJ1-5,few
TGTGCCAGTAGTCGACAGGGGGCGGATGAAAAACTGTTTTTT,CASSRQGADEKLFF,TRBD1,TRBV19,TRBJ1-4,NA
TGTGCCAGCAGCGTACAGGCACTTCCGGATGGAGATACGCAGTATTTT,CASSVQALPDGDTQYF,NA,TRBV9,TRBJ2-3,NA
TGTGCCAGCAGCCCTCAGGGAGGCAGGGGGGATACGCAGTATTTT,CASSPQGGRGDTQYF,NA,TRBV11-2,TRBJ2-3,NA
TGTGCCAGCAGCTTAGCGGGGCGCACAGATACGCAGTATTTT,CASSLAGRTDTQYF,NA,TRBV11-1,TRBJ2-3,few
TGTGCCAGTATTATCAGTCCCCTCAACTATGGCTACACCTTC,CASIISPLNYGYTF,NA,TRBV19,TRBJ1-2,NA
TGTGCCAGCAGCTACCCGGTCGGACAGCCCTATGGCTACACCTTC,CASSYPVGQPYGYTF,NA,TRBV7-9,TRBJ1-2,once
TGTGCCAGCAGTCCGGACGTAGCGAATGAAAAACTGTTTTTT,CASSPDVANEKLFF,NA,TRBV27,TRBJ1-4,few
TGTGCCAGCAGCGCTGGACAGGGTGGTCAGCCCCAGCATTTT,CASSAGQGGQPQHF,TRBD1,TRBV6-5,TRBJ1-5,NA
TGTGCCAGCAGCGCGACTAGCGGGGCGACCTACAATGAGCAGTTCTTC,CASSATSGATYNEQFF,TRBD2,TRBV7-9,TRBJ2-1,NA
TGCAGCGGAACTAGCTATACAGATACGCAGTATTTT,CSGTSYTDTQYF,NA,TRBV29-1,TRBJ2-3,NA
TGTGCCAGCAGCGGATTCAGGTCTGGCGATTCACCCCTCCACTTT,CASSGFRSGDSPLHF,NA,TRBV9,TRBJ1-6,NA
TGCGCCAGCACTCCCGGACAGGGAGGGTGTGGCTACACCTTC,CASTPGQGGCGYTF,TRBD1,TRBV5-1,TRBJ1-2,few
TGTGCCAGCAGTTTAAGTGGTCTTCGGGGAGGCTACACCTTC,CASSLSGLRGGYTF,NA,TRBV27,TRBJ1-2,NA
TGTGCCAGCAGCCTCCGGTGGAACACTGAAGCTTTCTTT,CASSLRWNTEAFF,NA,TRBV11-2,TRBJ1-1,NA
TGTGCCAGCAGCCCCCGACAGGGTTACGAGCAGTACTTC,CASSPRQGYEQYF,TRBD1,TRBV7-2,TRBJ2-7,NA
TGTGCCATCAGTGGTCTCTCGCCTGGTCGGACCATATATTTT,CAISGLSPGRTIYF,NA,TRBV10-3,TRBJ1-3,NA
TGTGCCAGCAGCTTTTACAGGGGTTACAATGAGCAGTTCTTC,CASSFYRGYNEQFF,TRBD1,TRBV11-2,TRBJ2-1,NA
TGTGCCAGCAGGCGGGACGGACCGCTCTACAATGAGCAGTTCTTC,CASRRDGPLYNEQFF,NA,TRBV6-1,TRBJ2-1,few
TGTGCCAGCAGTTACTCTGCCGGGACAGGGGACTCACCCCTCCACTTT,CASSYSAGTGDSPLHF,TRBD1,TRBV6-5,TRBJ1-6,few
TGTGCCAGCAGCCCCCAGGGAAGGGGCAATCAGCCCCAGCATTTT,CASSPQGRGNQPQHF,NA,TRBV28,TRBJ1-5,few
TGTGCCAGCAGCTTGGGTCAGGGGTATCAGCCCCAGCATTTT,CASSLGQGYQPQHF,NA,TRBV7-8,TRBJ1-5,NA
TGTGCCAGCAGCTCCTTAATCGACAGGGTTTCTGGAAACACCATATATTTT,CASSSLIDRVSGNTIYF,TRBD1,TRBV11-2,TRBJ1-3,NA
TGCGCCAGCAGCCAAGATGCGGGACTAGCAGAACATAACAATGAGCAGTTCTTC,CASSQDAGLAEHNNEQFF,TRBD2,TRBV4-3,TRBJ2-1,few
TGTGCCAGCAGTGTAGGAAGGGGGACTGAAGCTTTCTTT,CASSVGRGTEAFF,NA,TRBV6-5,TRBJ1-1,once
TGTGCCAGCAGGTCCACAGGGGATTACACAGATACGCAGTATTTT,CASRSTGDYTDTQYF,TRBD1,TRBV6-5,TRBJ2-3,NA
TGTGCCAGCAGTACAGGGGGAGATGTTTCACCCCTCCACTTT,CASSTGGDVSPLHF,TRBD1,TRBV6-5,TRBJ1-6,few
TGTGCCAGCAGCCCCACGGGACTAGCGTTTAACAATGAGCAGTTCTTC,CASSPTGLAFNNEQFF,TRBD2,TRBV7-9,TRBJ2-1,NA
TGTGCCAGCAGCTTGACTGAATTGAACACCGGGGAGCTGTTTTTT,CASSLTELNTGELFF,NA,TRBV5-6,TRBJ2-2,NA
TGTGCCAGCAGCGTAGTAAGGAGTACTGAAGCTTTCTTT,CASSVVRSTEAFF,NA,TRBV9,TRBJ1-1,NA
TGTGCCAGCAGTTACTCCTCTGGGACAGGGAACACTGAAGCTTTCTTT,CASSYSSGTGNTEAFF,TRBD1,TRBV6-5,TRBJ1-1,NA
TGCGCCAGCAGCGTAGAAGATTCCGTTAATTCACCCCTCCACTTT,CASSVEDSVNSPLHF,NA,TRBV5-1,TRBJ1-6,NA
TGTGCCAGCCGGGGGATTTTGAACACTGAAGCTTTCTTT,CASRGILNTEAFF,NA,TRBV27,TRBJ1-1,NA